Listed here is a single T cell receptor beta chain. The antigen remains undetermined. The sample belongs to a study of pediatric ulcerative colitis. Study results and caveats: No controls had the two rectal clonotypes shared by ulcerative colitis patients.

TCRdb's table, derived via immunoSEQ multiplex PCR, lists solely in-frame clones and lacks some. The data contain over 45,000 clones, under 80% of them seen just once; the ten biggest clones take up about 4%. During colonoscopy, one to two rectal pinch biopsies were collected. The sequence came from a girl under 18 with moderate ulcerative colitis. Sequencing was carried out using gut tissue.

In DNA, the CDR3 is TGCAGCGGTACCACGGTGTCAGGCTGGGACACTGAAGCTTTCTTT. Translation: CSGTTVSGWDTEAFF. V gene TRBV29-1 combines with J gene TRBJ1-1; D gene ambiguous. The CDR3 contains 15 residues. CDR1 is SQVTM, CDR2 ANQGSEA, per germline. The V gene lost 7 bases and the J gene lost 3 bases, with 21 bases spanning the gap.